The entry below describes one TCR beta chain. Its antigen has not been determined. Base qualities are not provided; no much larger clone lies one nucleotide away. The data belong to a study of blood T cell repertoires in COVID-19 (dated by TCRdb to the early 2020s). In the study overall: Samples from collaborators originated in the United States, Italy and Spain and spanned both the acute and convalescent phases of COVID-19. Sample metadata almost always included a de-identified subject ID, COVID-19 status, age in years and sex. Deeply sampled blood TCRbeta repertoires from subjects exposed to, actively infected with, or recovered from COVID-19 were included in the dataset. The prospective study material was composed of cDNA or gDNA derived from T cells, B-cell-depleted T cells, or PBMCs. Samples came from the ongoing ImmuneRACE study (first 160 participants) plus 1,254 subjects from 6 global collaborators. The repertoires were released in a freely available public database meant as a resource for research on the immune response to SARS-CoV-2. Where available, HLA class I and class II types were obtained from metadata supplied by the sample provider rather than from assay-based typing. Broader findings and caveats from the paper: Clinical and demographic metadata were provided uncurated, with the amount varying by source and participant.

Reading the germline V gene (reference sequence) gives CDR1 GTSNPN and CDR2 SVGIG. The V and J ends are trimmed by 5 bases and 0 bases, leaving 8 bases between them. The CDR3 goes from the cysteine to the phenylalanine over 13 residues. The kept DNA is CDR3 alone, 39 bases in frame from the first base. In the prospective study, participants were 18 to 89 years old, resided in fewer than 25 geographic areas of the United States, and were enrolled through a virtual design. In the prospective study, participants were assigned to cohorts based on the clinical history participants reported in a screening survey and a study questionnaire. Mobile phlebotomists in the prospective study collected whole blood, serum and a nasopharyngeal or oropharyngeal swab from every participant. Prospective study participants could optionally give additional blood draws and questionnaires over an approximately two-month period. Prospective study blood samples were shipped either frozen or at room temperature before DNA extraction.

TCRbeta CDR3 regions were amplified from genomic DNA using the immunoSEQ Assay, a bias-controlled multiplex PCR. Per the source publication's procedure: Within the assay, amplification of reference gene primers was used to estimate how many nucleated cells each sample contained. Sequence reads were collapsed and filtered to measure the absolute abundance of every unique TCRbeta CDR3 rearrangement. For each sample, productive Simpson clonality was calculated as the square root of Simpson's diversity index across productive rearrangements. TCRdb mirrors the immuneACCESS table, restricted to in-frame sequences. Some clones are absent from its copies; in checked studies, under half trace to an unresolved V gene, and the reason for the others is unknown. V and J calls and clone size come straight from that table; D and trimming were deduced from the DNA. The sample records under 250,000 clones, about 79% of which are singletons. Together, the top ten hold approximately 1.4% of the sample.

This sequence was found in a woman aged 40-49 years with acute COVID-19. The chain uses TRBV30 and TRBJ2-4, with TRBD1 as a weak D call on 6 bases. The material sequenced was PBMCs or T cells enriched from blood (not recorded which). The nucleotide sequence reads TGTGCCTGGCGGGACATAGCCAAAAACATTCAGTACTTC. This is translated as CAWRDIAKNIQYF.